The present T cell receptor beta chain was sequenced within a study of T-cell reconstitution after alpha-beta-depleted transplantation in children. Findings and caveats of the study: Surviving recipient T cells and thymic progenitors underlay high day-60 TCRbeta diversity in some patients. Reportedly, only several hundred clones from non-depleted graft cells drove alpha-beta T-cell counts at about two months. Fresh T-cell production supplied most of the T-cell counts and diversity seen one year after transplant.

Unique molecular identifiers were incorporated when the TCRbeta library was constructed. TCRdb reanalysed the PCR reads using MiXCR and keeps one entry per CDR3 protein. This table holds under 750,000 distinct CDR3 sequences, under 30% found once. This CDR3 has 15 amino acids. V was trimmed by 6 bases and J by 0 bases, leaving 13 bases between them. This clonotype showed up many times. The antigen remains unidentified. This sequence was found in a boy younger than two who had a stem cell transplant for acute myeloid leukemia, so the T cells may come from the graft donor. This specimen consisted of PBMCs, mostly from graft donor cells, obtained 360 days after TCRalphabeta/CD19-depleted stem cell transplant. The chain joins TRBV12-3 or TRBV12-4 to TRBJ2-3; D might be TRBD1 (5 bases). CDR3 region: CASSSRGASTDTQYF. CDR3 sequence (DNA): TGTGCCAGCAGCTCTAGGGGCGCTAGCACAGATACGCAGTATTTT.